The sequence of this T cell receptor beta chain was determined in a study of cytomegalovirus exposure and HLA in healthy donors. Findings of the study overall: Some TCR beta chains (roughly 160 of them) were listed as cytomegalovirus-associated. There were some V segments, including TRBV6-2 and TRBV6-3, excluded as indistinguishable. Generally TCR sequences proved uncommon, though certain public TCRs appeared in numerous donors. It has been reported that TCR beta sequences accurately predicted the HLA-A and HLA-B alleles of most subjects.

PCR amplification relied on 60 Vbeta primers (plus 13 Jbeta primers). Using immunoSEQ multiplex PCR, the repertoire was profiled, and TCRdb retains in-frame clones only, with some absent. The repertoire holds 150,000 to 200,000 clones, 68% seen once, with 2.5% to 3.5% in the top ten. The CDR3 is made up of 15 amino acids. Trimming at V came to 2 bases and at J to 2 bases, leaving 5 bases not matched to a gene. The germline gives CDR1 SGDLS, CDR2 YYNGEE. As regards this clone: Its antigen is currently unknown.

The sequence came from a woman aged 40 to 55 in good health and CMV-seropositive. The chain is built from TRBV9 and TRBJ2-7; TRBD1 aligns across 9 bases. Sequenced material: PBMCs. CDR3 in DNA: TGTGCCAGCAGCGTTGGACAGGGGTCCACCTACGAGCAGTACTTC. This encodes CASSVGQGSTYEQYF.